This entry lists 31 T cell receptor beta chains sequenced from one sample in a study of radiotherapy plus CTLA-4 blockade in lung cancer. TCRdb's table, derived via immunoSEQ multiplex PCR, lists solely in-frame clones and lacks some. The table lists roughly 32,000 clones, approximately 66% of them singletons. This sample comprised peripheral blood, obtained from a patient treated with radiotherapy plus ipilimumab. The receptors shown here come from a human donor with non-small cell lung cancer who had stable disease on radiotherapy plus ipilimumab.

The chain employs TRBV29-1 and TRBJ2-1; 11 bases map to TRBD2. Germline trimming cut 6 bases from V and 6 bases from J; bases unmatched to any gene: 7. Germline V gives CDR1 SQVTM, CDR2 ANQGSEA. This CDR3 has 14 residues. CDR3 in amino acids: CSVAGLADFNEQFF. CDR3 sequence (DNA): TGCAGCGTGGCGGGACTAGCGGATTTCAATGAGCAGTTCTTC.

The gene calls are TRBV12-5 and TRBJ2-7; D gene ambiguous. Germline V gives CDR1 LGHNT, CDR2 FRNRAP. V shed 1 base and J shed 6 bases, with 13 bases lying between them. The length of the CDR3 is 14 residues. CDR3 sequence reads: CASGLDLSDPEQYF. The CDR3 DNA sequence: TGTGCTAGTGGTTTGGACCTGTCAGACCCCGAGCAGTACTTC.

This CDR3 reads CASSIGQANTEAFF. In nucleotides, the CDR3 is TGTGCCAGTAGTATAGGACAGGCGAACACTGAAGCTTTCTTT. The chain recombines TRBV19 with TRBJ1-1; the D gene is possibly TRBD1 (6 bases). The V gene lost 1 base and the J gene lost 1 base, with 7 bases spanning the gap. CDR1 LNHDA and CDR2 SQIVND come from the germline V gene (reference sequence). CDR3 length: 14 amino acids.

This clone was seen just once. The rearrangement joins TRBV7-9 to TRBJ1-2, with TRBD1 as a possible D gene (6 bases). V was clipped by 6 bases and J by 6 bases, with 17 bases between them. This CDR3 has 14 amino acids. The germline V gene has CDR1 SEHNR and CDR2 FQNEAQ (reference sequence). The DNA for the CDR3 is TGTGCCAGCAGGCCGAGACAGGAGGCGGATGGCTACACCTTC. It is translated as CASRPRQEADGYTF.

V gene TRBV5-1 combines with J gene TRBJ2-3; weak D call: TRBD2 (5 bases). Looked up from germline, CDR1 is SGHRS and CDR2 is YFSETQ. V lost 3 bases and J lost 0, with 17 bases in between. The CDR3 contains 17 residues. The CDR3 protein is CASSSLGLEISTDTQYF. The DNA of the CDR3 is TGCGCCAGCAGCTCCCTCGGACTTGAAATTAGCACAGATACGCAGTATTTT.

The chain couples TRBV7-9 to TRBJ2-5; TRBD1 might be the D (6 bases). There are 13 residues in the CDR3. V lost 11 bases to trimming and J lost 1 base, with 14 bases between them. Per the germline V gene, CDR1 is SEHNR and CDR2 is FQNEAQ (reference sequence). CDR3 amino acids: CASRRGPQETQYF. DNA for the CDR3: TGTGCCTCCCGCAGGGGACCCCAAGAGACCCAGTACTTC. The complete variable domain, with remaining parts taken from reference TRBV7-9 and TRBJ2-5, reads DTGVSQNPRHKITKRGQNVTFRCDPISEHNRLYWYRQTLGQGPEFLTYFQNEAQLEKSRLLSDRFSAERPKGSFSTLEIQRTEQGDSAMYLCASRRGPQETQYFGPGTRLLVL.

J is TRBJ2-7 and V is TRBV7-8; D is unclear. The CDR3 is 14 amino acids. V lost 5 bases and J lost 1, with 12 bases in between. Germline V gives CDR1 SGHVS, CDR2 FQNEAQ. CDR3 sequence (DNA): TGTGCCAGCAGCCACACTACGACTTCCTACGAGCAGTACTTC. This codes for CASSHTTTSYEQYF.

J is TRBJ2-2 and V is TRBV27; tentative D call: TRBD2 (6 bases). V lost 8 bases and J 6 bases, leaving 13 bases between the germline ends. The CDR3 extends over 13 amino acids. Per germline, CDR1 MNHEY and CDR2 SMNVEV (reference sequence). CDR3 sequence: CASGRRGAGELFF. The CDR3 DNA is TGTGCCAGCGGGAGGAGGGGCGCCGGGGAGCTGTTTTTT.

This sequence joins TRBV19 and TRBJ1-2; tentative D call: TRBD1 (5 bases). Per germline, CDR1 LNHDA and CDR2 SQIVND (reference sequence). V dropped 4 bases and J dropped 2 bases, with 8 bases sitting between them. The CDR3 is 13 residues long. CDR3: CASSKGQNYGYTF. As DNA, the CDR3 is TGTGCCAGTAGTAAGGGGCAGAACTATGGCTACACCTTC.

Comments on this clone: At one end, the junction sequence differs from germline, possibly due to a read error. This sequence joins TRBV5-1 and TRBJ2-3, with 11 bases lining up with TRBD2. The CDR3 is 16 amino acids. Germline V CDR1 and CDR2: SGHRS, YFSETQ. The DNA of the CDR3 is TGCGCCAGCAACCCCTTAGCGGGAGGGGGCACATATACGCAGTATTTT. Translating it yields CASNPLAGGGTYTQYF.

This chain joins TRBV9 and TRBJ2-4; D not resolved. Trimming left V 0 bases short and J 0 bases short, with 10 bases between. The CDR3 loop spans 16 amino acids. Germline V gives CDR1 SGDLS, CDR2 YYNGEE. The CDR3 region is CASSVVPTLAKNIQYF. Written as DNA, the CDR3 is TGTGCCAGCAGCGTAGTCCCAACTCTAGCCAAAAACATTCAGTACTTC.

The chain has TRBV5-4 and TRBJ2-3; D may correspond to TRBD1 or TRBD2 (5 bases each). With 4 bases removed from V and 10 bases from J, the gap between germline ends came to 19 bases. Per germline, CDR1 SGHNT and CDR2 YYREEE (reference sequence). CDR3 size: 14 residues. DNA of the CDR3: TGTGCCAGCAGCCATCCCGGGACCGCTTCGGCGCAGTATTTT. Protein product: CASSHPGTASAQYF.

The CDR3 coding sequence is TGTGCCAGCTCAGGGGCGGGAGTAGGAACCGGGGAGCTGTTTTTT. Amino acid sequence: CASSGAGVGTGELFF. The chain uses TRBV28 and TRBJ2-2, with a possible D match to TRBD2 (7 bases). CDR1 and CDR2 (germline): MDHEN, SYDVKM. The CDR3 consists of 15 residues. V lost 8 bases and J lost 5, with 18 bases in between.

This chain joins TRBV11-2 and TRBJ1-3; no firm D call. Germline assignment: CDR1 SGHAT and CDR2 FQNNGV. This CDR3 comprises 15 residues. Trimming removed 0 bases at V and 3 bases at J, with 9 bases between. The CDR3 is CASSLDAGFGNTIYF. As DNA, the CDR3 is TGTGCCAGCAGCTTAGATGCGGGATTTGGAAACACCATATATTTT.

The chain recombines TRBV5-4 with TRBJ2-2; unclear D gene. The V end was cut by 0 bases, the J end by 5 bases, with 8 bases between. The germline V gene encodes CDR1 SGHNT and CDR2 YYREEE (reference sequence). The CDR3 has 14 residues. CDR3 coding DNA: TGTGCCAGCAGCTTGGCCTCTGAAACCGGGGAGCTGTTTTTT. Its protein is CASSLASETGELFF.

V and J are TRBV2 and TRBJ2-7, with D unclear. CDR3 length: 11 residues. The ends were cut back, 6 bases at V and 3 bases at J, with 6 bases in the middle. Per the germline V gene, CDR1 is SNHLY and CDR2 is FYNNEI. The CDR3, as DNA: TGTGCCAGCAGGGGCTTCTACGAGCAGTACTTC. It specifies CASRGFYEQYF.

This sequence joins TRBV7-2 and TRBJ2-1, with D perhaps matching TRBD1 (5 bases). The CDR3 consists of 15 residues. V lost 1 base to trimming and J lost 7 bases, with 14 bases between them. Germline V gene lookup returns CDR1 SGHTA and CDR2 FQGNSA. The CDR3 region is CASSLGRRTTNEQFF. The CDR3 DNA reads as TGTGCCAGCAGCTTAGGGCGCCGGACAACAAATGAGCAGTTCTTC.

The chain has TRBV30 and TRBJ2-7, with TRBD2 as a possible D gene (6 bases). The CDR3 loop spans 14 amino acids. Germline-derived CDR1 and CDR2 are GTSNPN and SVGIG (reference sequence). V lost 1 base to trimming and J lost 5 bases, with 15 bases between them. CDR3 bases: TGTGCCTGGAGTGCTGCCGGGAGTTTCCACGAGCAGTACTTC. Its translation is CAWSAAGSFHEQYF. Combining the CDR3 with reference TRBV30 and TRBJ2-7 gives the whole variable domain SQTIHQWPATLVQPVGSPLSLECTVEGTSNPNLYWYRQAAGRGLQLLFYSVGIGQISSEVPQNLSASRPQDRQFILSSKKLLLSDSGFYLCAWSAAGSFHEQYFGPGTRLTVT.

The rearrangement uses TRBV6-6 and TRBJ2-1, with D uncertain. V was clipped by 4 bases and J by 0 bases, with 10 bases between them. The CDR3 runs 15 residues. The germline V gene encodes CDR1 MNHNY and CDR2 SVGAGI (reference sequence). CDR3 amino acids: CASSSPKGSYNEQFF. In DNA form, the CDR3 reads TGTGCCAGCAGTTCCCCTAAAGGCTCCTACAATGAGCAGTTCTTC.

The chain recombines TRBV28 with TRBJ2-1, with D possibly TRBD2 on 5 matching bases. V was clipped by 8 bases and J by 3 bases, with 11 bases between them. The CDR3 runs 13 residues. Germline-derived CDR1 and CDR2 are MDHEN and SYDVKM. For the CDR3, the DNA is TGTGCCAGCCGGCTAGCTCTCTACAATGAGCAGTTCTTC. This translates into CASRLALYNEQFF. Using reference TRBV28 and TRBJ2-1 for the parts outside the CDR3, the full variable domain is DVKVTQSSRYLVKRTGEKVFLECVQDMDHENMFWYRQDPGLGLRLIYFSYDVKMKEKGDIPEGYSVSREKKERFSLILESASTNQTSMYLCASRLALYNEQFFGPGTRLTVL.

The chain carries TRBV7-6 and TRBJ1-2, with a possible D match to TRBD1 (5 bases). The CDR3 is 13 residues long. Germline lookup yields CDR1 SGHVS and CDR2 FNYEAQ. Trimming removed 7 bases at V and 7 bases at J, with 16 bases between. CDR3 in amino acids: CASTTLGAGGYTF. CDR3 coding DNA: TGTGCCAGCACCACCTTAGGGGCGGGTGGCTACACCTTC.

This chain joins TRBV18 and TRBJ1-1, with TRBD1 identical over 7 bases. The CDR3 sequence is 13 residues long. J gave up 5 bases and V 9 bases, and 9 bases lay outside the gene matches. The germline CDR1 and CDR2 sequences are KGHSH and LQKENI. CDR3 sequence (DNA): TGTGCCAGTGGAGACAGGGTCTGGACTGAAGCTTTCTTT. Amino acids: CASGDRVWTEAFF.

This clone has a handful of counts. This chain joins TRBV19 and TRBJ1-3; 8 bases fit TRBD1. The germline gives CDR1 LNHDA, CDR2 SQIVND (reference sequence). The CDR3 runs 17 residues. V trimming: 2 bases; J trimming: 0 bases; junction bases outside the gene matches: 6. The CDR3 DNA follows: TGTGCCAGTAGTATAAAGGTGGGACAGGTCTCTGGAAACACCATATATTTT. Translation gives CASSIKVGQVSGNTIYF.

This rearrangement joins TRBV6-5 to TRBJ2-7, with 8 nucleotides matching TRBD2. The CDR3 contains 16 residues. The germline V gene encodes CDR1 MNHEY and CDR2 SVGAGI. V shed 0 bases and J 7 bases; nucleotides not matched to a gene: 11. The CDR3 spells CASSYSSGKVRAEQYF. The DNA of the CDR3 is TGTGCCAGCAGTTACTCTAGCGGGAAGGTTCGGGCGGAGCAGTACTTC.

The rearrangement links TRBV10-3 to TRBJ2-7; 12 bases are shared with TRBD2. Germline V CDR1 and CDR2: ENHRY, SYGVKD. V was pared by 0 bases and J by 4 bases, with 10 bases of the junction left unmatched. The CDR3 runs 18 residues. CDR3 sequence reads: CAISESSVSSGREYEQYF. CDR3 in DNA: TGTGCCATCAGTGAGTCGAGTGTGTCTAGCGGGAGGGAATACGAGCAGTACTTC.

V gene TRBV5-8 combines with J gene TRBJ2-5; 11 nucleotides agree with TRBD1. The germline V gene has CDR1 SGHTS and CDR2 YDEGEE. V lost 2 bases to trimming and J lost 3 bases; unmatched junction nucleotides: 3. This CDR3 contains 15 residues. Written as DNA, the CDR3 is TGTGCCAGCAGCTTAGGACAGGGGGCAAAAGAGACCCAGTACTTC. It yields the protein CASSLGQGAKETQYF.

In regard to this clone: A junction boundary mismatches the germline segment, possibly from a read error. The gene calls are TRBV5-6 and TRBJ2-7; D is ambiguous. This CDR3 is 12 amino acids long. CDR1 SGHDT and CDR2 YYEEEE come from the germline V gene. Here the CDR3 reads CASSLGRSGVFF. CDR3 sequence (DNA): TGTGCCAGCAGCTTGGGTCGGTCAGGAGTTTTCTTC.

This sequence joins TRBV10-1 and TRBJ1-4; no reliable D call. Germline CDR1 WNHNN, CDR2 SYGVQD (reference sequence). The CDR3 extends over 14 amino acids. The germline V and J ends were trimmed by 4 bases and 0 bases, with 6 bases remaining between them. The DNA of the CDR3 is TGCGCCAGCAGTGCCCATGCAACTAATGAAAAACTGTTTTTT. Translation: CASSAHATNEKLFF.

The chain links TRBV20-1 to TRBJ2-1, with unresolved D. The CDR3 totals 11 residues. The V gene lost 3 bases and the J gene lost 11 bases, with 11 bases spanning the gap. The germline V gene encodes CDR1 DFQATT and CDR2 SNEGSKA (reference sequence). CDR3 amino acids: CSASNSTKQFF. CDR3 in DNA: TGCAGTGCTAGCAACTCAACAAAGCAGTTCTTC.

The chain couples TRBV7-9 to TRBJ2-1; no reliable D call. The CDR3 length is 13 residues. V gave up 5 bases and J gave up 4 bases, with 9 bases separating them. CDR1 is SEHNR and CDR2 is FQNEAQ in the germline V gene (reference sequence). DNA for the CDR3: TGTGCCAGCAGCGGACGGTCATACAATGAGCAGTTCTTC. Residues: CASSGRSYNEQFF.

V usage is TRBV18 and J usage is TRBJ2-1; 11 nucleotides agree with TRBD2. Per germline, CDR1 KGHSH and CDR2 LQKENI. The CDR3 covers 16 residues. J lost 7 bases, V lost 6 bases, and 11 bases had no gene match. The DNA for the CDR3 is TGTGCCAGCTCTTCCCAACTAGCGGGAGCGAATAATGAGCAGTTCTTC. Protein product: CASSSQLAGANNEQFF.